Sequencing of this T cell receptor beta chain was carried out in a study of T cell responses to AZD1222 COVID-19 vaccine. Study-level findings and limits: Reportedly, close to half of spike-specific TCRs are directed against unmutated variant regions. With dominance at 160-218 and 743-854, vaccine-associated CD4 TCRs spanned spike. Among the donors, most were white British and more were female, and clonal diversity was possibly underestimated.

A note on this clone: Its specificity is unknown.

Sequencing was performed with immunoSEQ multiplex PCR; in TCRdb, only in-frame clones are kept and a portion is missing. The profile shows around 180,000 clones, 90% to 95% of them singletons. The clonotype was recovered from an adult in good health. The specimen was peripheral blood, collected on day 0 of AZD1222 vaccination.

CDR3 in amino acids: CATSDSSRQPQHF. The CDR3 nucleotides read TGTGCCACCAGTGATTCCTCCCGGCAGCCCCAGCATTTT. V and J are TRBV24-1 and TRBJ1-5; D is uncertain. CDR1 and CDR2 (germline): KGHDR, SFDVKD. The CDR3 is 13 amino acids. The V and J ends lost 2 bases and 7 bases respectively, with 8 bases between them.